These T cell receptor beta chains were read from a single sample in a study of blood T cell repertoires in COVID-19. Here immunoSEQ multiplex PCR was the method, and the copy in TCRdb shows in-frame clones only, minus some. The profile covers around 94,000 clones, with 65% to 90% appearing a single time and about 1.7% taken by the ten largest. The specimen sequenced was peripheral blood. These TCRs come from a man older than 75 with acute or convalescent COVID-19. Both conserved end residues are part of each CDR3. Each record gives: D gene, V gene, clone size, J gene, CDR3 protein, CDR3 DNA. D genes are given only for firm matches. The size entry is marked missing in some rows and otherwise reads once, few, many or a size class.

D: TRBD1; V: TRBV5-1; size: -; J: TRBJ2-2; CDR3: CASSRGTGGTGELFF; DNA: TGCGCCAGCAGCCGCGGGACAGGGGGCACCGGGGAGCTGTTTTTT
D: -; V: TRBV5-3; size: -; J: TRBJ2-7; CDR3: CARSLPTVYEQYF; DNA: TGTGCCAGAAGCTTGCCAACAGTCTACGAGCAGTACTTC
D: -; V: TRBV9; size: -; J: TRBJ2-5; CDR3: CASSLALGPVETQYF; DNA: TGTGCCAGCAGCTTGGCACTAGGGCCGGTGGAGACCCAGTACTTC
D: -; V: TRBV24-1; size: -; J: TRBJ2-3; CDR3: CATSARAASTDTQYF; DNA: TGTGCCACCAGTGCGAGAGCGGCTAGCACAGATACGCAGTATTTT
D: TRBD2; V: TRBV18; size: -; J: TRBJ2-5; CDR3: CASSPNAGTSGTETQYF; DNA: TGTGCCAGCTCACCTAATGCCGGGACTAGCGGGACAGAGACCCAGTACTTC
D: TRBD1; V: TRBV18; size: -; J: TRBJ2-3; CDR3: CASSPLVRGLTDTQYF; DNA: TGTGCCAGCTCACCGTTGGTGAGGGGGCTAACAGATACGCAGTATTTT
D: TRBD1; V: TRBV3-1/TRBV3-2; size: -; J: TRBJ1-2; CDR3: CASSQLRGLSYGYTF; DNA: TGTGCCAGCAGCCAACTCAGGGGGCTTTCCTATGGCTACACCTTC
D: TRBD2; V: TRBV10-2; size: once; J: TRBJ2-2; CDR3: CASSGASGRAGELFF; DNA: TGCGCCAGCAGTGGCGCTAGCGGGAGAGCCGGGGAGCTGTTTTTT
D: TRBD2; V: TRBV6-1; size: -; J: TRBJ2-3; CDR3: CASSEGLAGAGGSTDTQYF; DNA: TGTGCCAGCAGTGAGGGGCTAGCGGGAGCGGGTGGGAGCACAGATACGCAGTATTTT
D: -; V: TRBV19; size: -; J: TRBJ2-7; CDR3: CASSKTGSYEQYF; DNA: TGTGCCAGTAGTAAGACGGGTTCCTACGAGCAGTACTTC
D: -; V: TRBV28; size: -; J: TRBJ1-1; CDR3: CASSLGAAANTEAFF; DNA: TGTGCCAGCAGTTTGGGGGCGGCCGCGAACACTGAAGCTTTCTTT
D: -; V: TRBV28; size: -; J: TRBJ1-2; CDR3: CASTHTRGRNYGYTF; DNA: TGTGCCAGCACTCACACACGGGGTAGGAACTATGGCTACACCTTC
D: -; V: TRBV5-4; size: few; J: TRBJ1-2; CDR3: CASSSRLTGNYGYTF; DNA: TGTGCCAGCAGCTCTCGCCTGACGGGTAACTATGGCTACACCTTC
D: TRBD2; V: TRBV4-1; size: -; J: TRBJ2-4; CDR3: CASSRSIAGVDIQYF; DNA: TGCGCCAGCAGCCGGAGTATAGCGGGAGTTGACATTCAGTACTTC
D: -; V: TRBV5-1; size: -; J: TRBJ2-7; CDR3: CASSLSGMRGRDEQYF; DNA: TGCGCCAGCAGCCTTTCCGGGATGAGGGGGAGAGACGAGCAGTACTTC
D: -; V: TRBV30; size: -; J: TRBJ2-3; CDR3: CAWTGLDTQYF; DNA: TGTGCCTGGACCGGACTAGATACGCAGTATTTT
D: TRBD2; V: TRBV7-2; size: -; J: TRBJ2-7; CDR3: CASSSGGGLAGVGQYF; DNA: TGTGCCAGCAGCTCTGGGGGCGGTCTAGCGGGAGTTGGGCAGTACTTC
D: -; V: TRBV4-3; size: once; J: TRBJ2-1; CDR3: CASSQDSRARYNEQFF; DNA: TGCGCCAGCAGCCAAGATAGCAGGGCCCGCTACAATGAGCAGTTCTTC
D: -; V: TRBV5-6; size: -; J: TRBJ2-2; CDR3: CASSLGGLNTGELFF; DNA: TGTGCCAGCAGCTTGGGGGGGCTGAACACCGGGGAGCTGTTTTTT
D: -; V: TRBV6-2/TRBV6-3; size: -; J: TRBJ1-1; CDR3: CASSYPSGRGGGTEAFF; DNA: TGTGCCAGCAGTTACCCATCCGGTCGGGGAGGGGGCACTGAAGCTTTCTTT
D: TRBD2; V: TRBV19; size: few; J: TRBJ2-1; CDR3: CASSIGLAGGPGNEQFF; DNA: TGTGCCAGTAGTATAGGGCTAGCGGGAGGTCCCGGGAATGAGCAGTTCTTC
D: -; V: TRBV21-1; size: -; J: TRBJ2-1; CDR3: CASSKVGEQFF; DNA: TGTGCCAGCAGCAAAGTTGGCGAGCAGTTCTTC
D: -; V: TRBV18; size: -; J: TRBJ2-1; CDR3: CASSPKGGSGNNEQFF; DNA: TGTGCCAGCTCACCAAAAGGGGGATCCGGGAACAATGAGCAGTTCTTC
D: -; V: TRBV12-1; size: few; J: TRBJ1-5; CDR3: CASSRGQYSNQPQHF; DNA: TGTGCCAGCAGCCGTGGACAGTATAGCAATCAGCCCCAGCATTTT
D: -; V: TRBV3-1/TRBV3-2; size: -; J: TRBJ2-1; CDR3: CASRRDTSVVF; DNA: TGTGCCAGCAGGCGGGATACCTCGGTGGTCTTC
D: -; V: TRBV14; size: -; J: TRBJ1-1; CDR3: CASSQTLGVGGTEAFF; DNA: TGTGCCAGCAGCCAAACGCTCGGGGTTGGTGGCACTGAAGCTTTCTTT
D: -; V: TRBV9; size: -; J: TRBJ1-1; CDR3: CASSALDTRTEAFF; DNA: TGTGCCAGCAGCGCTTTGGACACGCGGACTGAAGCTTTCTTT
D: -; V: TRBV7-2; size: -; J: TRBJ2-1; CDR3: CASSLVGGNPYNEQFF; DNA: TGTGCCAGCAGCTTAGTCGGGGGAAACCCCTACAATGAGCAGTTCTTC
D: -; V: TRBV11-2; size: -; J: TRBJ1-1; CDR3: CASSLAGINTEAFF; DNA: TGTGCCAGCAGCTTAGCGGGAATCAACACTGAAGCTTTCTTT
D: -; V: TRBV9; size: -; J: TRBJ2-1; CDR3: CASSVAAGSYNEQFF; DNA: TGTGCCAGCAGCGTAGCGGCAGGCTCCTACAATGAGCAGTTCTTC
D: TRBD1; V: TRBV28; size: -; J: TRBJ1-2; CDR3: CASSPGQGYGYTF; DNA: TGTGCCAGCAGTCCGGGACAGGGATATGGCTACACCTTC
D: -; V: TRBV6-6; size: -; J: TRBJ1-1; CDR3: CASSYSMGGTEAFF; DNA: TGTGCCAGCAGTTACTCGATGGGAGGGACTGAAGCTTTCTTT
D: -; V: TRBV7-3; size: -; J: TRBJ2-1; CDR3: CASSLTSGVGYNEQFF; DNA: TGTGCCAGCAGCTTAACTTCCGGGGTTGGTTACAATGAGCAGTTCTTC
D: TRBD2; V: TRBV2; size: -; J: TRBJ2-7; CDR3: CASASRLAYEQYF; DNA: TGTGCCAGCGCCTCAAGACTAGCTTACGAGCAGTACTTC
D: -; V: TRBV7-9; size: -; J: TRBJ2-5; CDR3: CASSLTAPQETQYF; DNA: TGTGCCAGCAGCTTAACAGCTCCCCAAGAGACCCAGTACTTC
D: -; V: TRBV6-5; size: -; J: TRBJ1-3; CDR3: CASRTTGSGNTIYF; DNA: TGTGCCAGCAGGACCACAGGGTCCGGAAACACCATATATTTT
D: -; V: TRBV2; size: -; J: TRBJ2-3; CDR3: CASTGWGTDTQYF; DNA: TGTGCCAGCACGGGGTGGGGCACAGATACGCAGTATTTT
D: -; V: TRBV4-3; size: -; J: TRBJ1-6; CDR3: CASSQDSWGGGSPLHF; DNA: TGCGCCAGCAGCCAAGATTCATGGGGAGGAGGTTCACCCCTCCACTTT
D: -; V: TRBV24-1; size: few; J: TRBJ2-5; CDR3: CATSGNGLRGGETQYF; DNA: TGTGCCACCAGTGGTAACGGGCTTCGAGGCGGGGAGACCCAGTACTTC
D: TRBD1; V: TRBV24-1; size: -; J: TRBJ1-5; CDR3: CATSDIDRGGRDQPQHF; DNA: TGTGCCACCAGTGATATCGACAGGGGCGGTCGCGATCAGCCCCAGCATTTT
D: TRBD1; V: TRBV5-4; size: -; J: TRBJ2-7; CDR3: CASSFGTGAYEQYF; DNA: TGTGCCAGCAGCTTCGGGACAGGGGCCTACGAGCAGTACTTC
D: -; V: TRBV2; size: -; J: TRBJ1-2; CDR3: CASTYRVNYGYTF; DNA: TGTGCCAGCACCTATCGGGTTAACTATGGCTACACCTTC
D: -; V: TRBV7-8; size: few; J: TRBJ2-7; CDR3: CASRRGGFLEQYF; DNA: TGTGCCAGCAGGAGGGGAGGATTTCTCGAGCAGTACTTC
D: -; V: TRBV12-3/TRBV12-4; size: -; J: TRBJ2-2; CDR3: CASTPPRTGELFF; DNA: TGTGCCAGCACCCCACCCAGGACCGGGGAGCTGTTTTTT
D: TRBD1; V: TRBV6-5; size: -; J: TRBJ2-7; CDR3: CASSYTGQYEQYF; DNA: TGTGCCAGCAGTTACACGGGACAGTACGAGCAGTACTTC
D: TRBD2; V: TRBV11-3; size: -; J: TRBJ2-1; CDR3: CASSLGLATYNEQFF; DNA: TGTGCCAGCAGCTTAGGACTAGCAACCTACAATGAGCAGTTCTTC
D: -; V: TRBV7-9; size: -; J: TRBJ1-4; CDR3: CASSEGGLTSEKLFF; DNA: TGTGCCAGCAGCGAGGGCGGACTTACGAGTGAAAAACTGTTTTTT
D: -; V: TRBV2; size: -; J: TRBJ1-5; CDR3: CASRSQISNQPQHF; DNA: TGTGCCAGCAGGTCACAGATAAGCAATCAGCCCCAGCATTTT
D: TRBD2; V: TRBV18; size: -; J: TRBJ2-7; CDR3: CASSPSPGLAGEQYF; DNA: TGTGCCAGCTCACCATCTCCTGGACTAGCGGGGGAGCAGTACTTC
D: -; V: TRBV5-1; size: once; J: TRBJ2-1; CDR3: CASSVSGPYNEQFF; DNA: TGCGCCAGCAGCGTTAGCGGCCCCTACAATGAGCAGTTCTTC
D: -; V: TRBV11-2; size: -; J: TRBJ2-6; CDR3: CASSFGSGSGGANVLTF; DNA: TGTGCCAGCAGCTTTGGGTCGGGGTCCGGTGGGGCCAACGTCCTGACTTTC
D: TRBD2; V: TRBV7-9; size: -; J: TRBJ2-5; CDR3: CASSFGGKETQYF; DNA: TGTGCCAGCAGCTTCGGGGGGAAAGAGACCCAGTACTTC
D: -; V: TRBV12-5; size: -; J: TRBJ2-2; CDR3: CASARDTGELFF; DNA: TGTGCTAGTGCCAGGGATACCGGGGAGCTGTTTTTT
D: TRBD1; V: TRBV10-3; size: once; J: TRBJ2-1; CDR3: CAISGGQGAFNEQFF; DNA: TGTGCCATCAGTGGGGGACAGGGGGCTTTCAATGAGCAGTTCTTC
D: TRBD2; V: TRBV5-5; size: -; J: TRBJ2-6; CDR3: CASSSSGGGANVLTF; DNA: TGTGCCAGCAGCTCCTCGGGGGGAGGGGCCAACGTCCTGACTTTC
D: TRBD2; V: TRBV10-3; size: -; J: TRBJ2-3; CDR3: CAAASGSGTDTQYF; DNA: TGTGCCGCTGCGAGCGGGAGCGGCACAGATACGCAGTATTTT
D: -; V: TRBV5-1; size: -; J: TRBJ1-2; CDR3: CATLAALIGYTF; DNA: TGCGCCACGCTGGCGGCCTTAATCGGCTACACCTTC
D: -; V: TRBV11-2; size: -; J: TRBJ1-1; CDR3: CASSRTENTEAFF; DNA: TGTGCCAGCAGTCGGACAGAAAACACTGAAGCTTTCTTT
D: -; V: TRBV7-2; size: few; J: TRBJ1-1; CDR3: CASSLTGTNTEAFF; DNA: TGTGCCAGCAGCTTAACGGGAACGAACACTGAAGCTTTCTTT